The 24 T cell receptor beta chains reported below all come from one sample, sequenced in a study of molecular identifiers for immune sequencing clone quantification. In TCRdb, the PCR reads were re-called with MiXCR into one record per CDR3 protein. The table has hundreds of thousands of distinct CDR3 sequences, around 20% seen once. Sequencing was done on a sample of naive CD8+ T cells from blood, with Jurkat cell RNA spiked in. Subset specified: FACS-sorted CD8+CD4-CCR7+CD45RA+ naive T cells. These receptors all stem from a human donor in good health. Some libraries in this study had Jurkat cell RNA spiked in.

This clonotype has at least ten counts. The gene calls are TRBV4-3 and TRBJ1-1; D gene unclear. The germline V and J ends were trimmed by 0 bases and 5 bases, with 10 bases remaining between them. In germline, CDR1 is LGHNA, CDR2 YSLEER. The CDR3 covers 14 residues. This chain's CDR3 is CASSQDRLPTEAFF. Here the CDR3 DNA reads TGCGCCAGCAGCCAAGATAGGTTACCTACTGAAGCTTTCTTT.

This clonotype was seen many times. The CDR3 region has the DNA TGCAGTGCTACAACCGACAGGGGGCCTTACGAGCAGTACTTC. It codes for CSATTDRGPYEQYF. The chain carries TRBV20-1 and TRBJ2-7; 10 bases fit TRBD1. The CDR3 length is 14 residues. Germline trimming cut 4 bases from V and 4 bases from J; bases unmatched to any gene: 7. The V gene's germline CDR1 is DFQATT and CDR2 SNEGSKA (reference sequence).

At least ten counts were recorded for this clonotype. The chain employs TRBV7-2 and TRBJ2-3; D gene uncertain. The CDR3 contains 17 residues. The V end lost 5 bases, the J end lost 1 base, and 19 bases lay between the germline ends. The germline CDR1 and CDR2 sequences are SGHTA and FQGNSA. The CDR3 loop is CASSQAVVGLGTDTQYF. The CDR3 coding sequence is TGTGCCAGCAGCCAGGCGGTGGTTGGGTTGGGCACAGATACGCAGTATTTT.

On this clonotype itself: A much larger clone lies one base from this, so it may be a read error. The gene calls are TRBV19 and TRBJ2-2, with a tentative D call TRBD1 (6 bases). This CDR3 contains 14 residues. From germline, CDR1 is LNHDA and CDR2 SQIVND (reference sequence). Written as DNA, the CDR3 is TGTGCCAGTACTTACAGGGATGACACCGGGGAGCTGATTTTT. It translates to CASTYRDDTGELIF.

The chain combines TRBV12-3 or TRBV12-4 with TRBJ2-4, with no clear D. The CDR3 contains 15 residues. V was shortened by 2 bases and J by 9 bases, with 17 bases between the two germline ends. The DNA for the CDR3 is TGTGCCAGCAGTTTAAGGCAGGTTGGCCCTAGCATTCAGTACTTC. Amino acid sequence: CASSLRQVGPSIQYF.

This chain uses TRBV5-6 with TRBJ1-1; 9 bases are a match to TRBD1. Trimming at V came to 4 bases and at J to 4 bases, leaving 8 bases not matched to a gene. The CDR3 consists of 15 residues. Germline lookup yields CDR1 SGHDT and CDR2 YYEEEE. CDR3 sequence (DNA): TGTGCCAGCAGCCTCGGACAGGGGTTTGCCACTGAAGCTTTCTTT. Protein product: CASSLGQGFATEAFF.

This clonotype was observed many times. The V and J genes are TRBV6-2 or TRBV6-3 and TRBJ2-4, with TRBD1 matching over 7 bases. The J segment lost 6 bases and the V segment lost 8 bases, leaving 7 bases of the junction unmatched. The length of the CDR3 is 13 residues. The germline gives CDR1 MNHEY, CDR2 SVGEGT. As DNA, the CDR3 is TGTGCCAGCGGGACAGCCAGCGGAAACATTCAGTACTTC. It yields the protein CASGTASGNIQYF.

This clonotype was picked up one time. This may arise from a read error, as a much more abundant clone is one base away. The chain employs TRBV5-6 and TRBJ2-1; 8 positions agree with TRBD1. The CDR3 has 15 amino acids. Germline V lookup: CDR1 SGHDT, CDR2 YYEEEE. The V gene end was trimmed by 4 bases and the J gene end by 2 bases; junction bases not matched to a gene: 5. The CDR3 DNA follows: TGTGCCAGCAGCCCCCGGGACAGGCCCTACAATGAGCAGTTCTTC. Translating it yields CASSPRDRPYNEQFF.

This clonotype showed up many times. The CDR3 DNA is TGTGCCAGCAGTTTGTCGGCCAGCGGCATGAACACTGAAGCTTTCTTT. Translating gives CASSLSASGMNTEAFF. This chain connects TRBV12-3 or TRBV12-4 to TRBJ1-1; D remains unclear. Trimming cost V 3 bases and J 0 bases, with 14 bases left between them. There are 16 residues in the CDR3.

This clonotype came up a few times. The chain combines TRBV18 with TRBJ2-1; D possibly corresponds to TRBD1 (6 bases). Germline assignment: CDR1 KGHSH and CDR2 LQKENI. Trimming removed 8 bases at V and 4 bases at J, with 18 bases between. CDR3 length equals 15 residues. The CDR3 sequence: CASHQTGTMYNEQFF. The CDR3 bases are TGTGCCAGCCATCAAACCGGGACAATGTACAATGAGCAGTTCTTC.

Remarks on this clonotype: This may be a read error: a much more frequent sequence differs by one nucleotide. The genes are TRBV30 and TRBJ2-1, with 8 bases identical to TRBD1. Germline V gene lookup returns CDR1 GTSNPN and CDR2 SVGIG (reference sequence). The V gene end was trimmed by 4 bases and the J gene end by 9 bases; junction bases not matched to a gene: 8. CDR3 length: 13 residues. CDR3 in amino acids: CAWKGQENGEQFF. The CDR3 DNA reads as TGTGCCTGGAAGGGACAGGAAAACGGTGAGCAGTTCTTC.

This clonotype appeared many times. The genes are TRBV6-6 and TRBJ2-7, with D perhaps TRBD2 (5 bases). Germline lookup yields CDR1 MNHNY and CDR2 SVGAGI (reference sequence). The germline V and J ends were trimmed by 2 bases and 5 bases, with 22 bases remaining between them. This CDR3 has 17 residues. The chain's CDR3 is CASSYAAVAAPRDEQYF. The CDR3 coding sequence is TGTGCCAGCAGTTACGCGGCGGTGGCAGCCCCGCGGGACGAGCAGTACTTC.

The chain is built from TRBV4-2 and TRBJ2-1; no definite D call. Germline CDR1 and CDR2: LGHNA and YNFKEQ. This CDR3 contains 15 residues. The V gene lost 4 bases and the J gene lost 3 bases, with 13 bases spanning the gap. The CDR3 DNA sequence: TGTGCCAGCAGCCCAAAGGAGTTTCTCTACAATGAGCAGTTCTTC. Translated, it gives CASSPKEFLYNEQFF.

This clonotype was counted many times. The chain is built from TRBV11-2 and TRBJ1-4; D might be TRBD1 (6 bases). Germline V gene data show CDR1 as SGHAT and CDR2 as FQNNGV. V was shortened by 5 bases and J by 1 base, with 17 bases between the two germline ends. The length of the CDR3 is 17 residues. CDR3 nucleotide sequence: TGTGCCAGCAGCCCGTCCCGGGACACCGAAACTAATGAAAAACTGTTTTTT. This codes for CASSPSRDTETNEKLFF.

Turning to this clonotype: A much larger clone sits a single nucleotide away, making a read error possible. The conserved final phenylalanine or tryptophan is absent from the CDR3, which likely points to a read error. The chain recombines TRBV4-3 with TRBJ2-5; TRBD2 is a possible D gene (5 bases). The germline gives CDR1 LGHNA, CDR2 YSLEER. The CDR3 runs to 16 residues. Trimming cost V 0 bases and J 2 bases, with 13 bases left between them. The CDR3 nucleotides read TGCGCCAGCAGCCAAGATCGGAGCGGAACTCAAGAGACCCAGTACCTC. It is translated as CASSQDRSGTQETQYL.

As concerns this clonotype: Likely a read error: the CDR3 ends without its conserved phenylalanine or tryptophan. J is TRBJ2-5 and V is TRBV24-1, with TRBD1 matching over 8 bases. The V gene's germline CDR1 is KGHDR and CDR2 SFDVKD. There are 13 residues in the CDR3. The V gene end was trimmed by 8 bases and the J gene end by 5 bases; junction bases not matched to a gene: 6. CDR3 loop: CATNPGGVETQYL. CDR3 bases: TGTGCCACCAATCCAGGGGGCGTGGAGACCCAGTACCTC.

This chain links TRBV5-8 with TRBJ2-7; D uncertain. V lost 3 bases to trimming and J lost 2 bases, with 9 bases between them. Germline lookup yields CDR1 SGHTS and CDR2 YDEGEE. The CDR3 length is 13 residues. Written as DNA, the CDR3 is TGTGCCAGCAGCTGGGAAGATGCCTACGAGCAGTACTTC. This codes for CASSWEDAYEQYF.

This clonotype has ten or more counts. This sequence joins TRBV2 and TRBJ2-7; TRBD2 matches at 8 bases. Per germline, CDR1 SNHLY and CDR2 FYNNEI. J was trimmed by 1 base and V by 4 bases; bases with no gene match: 3. CDR3 length: 14 residues. The CDR3: CASSVTSGSYEQYF. CDR3 bases: TGTGCCAGCAGTGTCACTAGCGGTTCCTACGAGCAGTACTTC.

There are many counts of this clonotype. CDR3 residues: CSARLVQETQYF. The CDR3, as DNA: TGCAGTGCTCGACTAGTCCAAGAGACCCAGTACTTC. The chain is built from TRBV20-1 and TRBJ2-5, with D maybe TRBD2 (6 bases). Trimming left V 5 bases short and J 1 base short, with 8 bases between. CDR1 DFQATT and CDR2 SNEGSKA come from the germline V gene (reference sequence). This CDR3 contains 12 residues.

This clonotype was observed at least ten times. The chain links TRBV6-5 to TRBJ1-5; D call uncertain. Trimming pared 0 bases from V and 3 bases from J, leaving 9 bases between. The CDR3 has 15 amino acids. Germline assignment: CDR1 MNHEY and CDR2 SVGAGI. CDR3: CASSYSSDSNQPQHF. Written as DNA, the CDR3 is TGTGCCAGCAGTTACTCGTCGGATTCCAATCAGCCCCAGCATTTT.

As for this clonotype: A much larger clone differs by one base, so this may be a read error. The chain employs TRBV2 and TRBJ1-3, with D hard to call. This CDR3 is built from 15 residues. V was shortened by 6 bases and J by 0 bases, with 12 bases between the two germline ends. CDR1 is SNHLY, CDR2 FYNNEI, per germline. CDR3 amino acids: CASRGDGVSGNTIYF. The CDR3 DNA reads as TGTGCCAGCAGAGGAGATGGGGTCTCTGGAAACACCATATATTTT.

This clonotype has at least ten counts. This chain links TRBV4-1 with TRBJ2-1, with D perhaps assigned TRBD1 or TRBD2 (5 bases each). Trimming removed 0 bases from V and 8 bases from J, with 11 bases in between. There are 14 residues in the CDR3. CDR1 and CDR2 from the germline V gene are MGHRA and YSYEKL. CDR3 sequence reads: CASSQDSQGDEQFF. The CDR3 coding sequence is TGCGCCAGCAGCCAAGATAGTCAGGGAGATGAGCAGTTCTTC.

A note on this clonotype: One junction end disagrees with the germline gene, perhaps due to a read error. The rearrangement joins TRBV12-3 or TRBV12-4 to TRBJ2-1; 12 bases are shared with TRBD2. The CDR3 has 16 residues. The CDR3 DNA is TGTGCCAGCAGTCCACAGACTAGCGGGGGAGACAATGAGCAGCTCTTC. This sequence encodes CASSPQTSGGDNEQLF.

This clonotype was detected many times. The CDR3 loop is CASGQGAGELFF. The DNA for the CDR3 is TGTGCCAGTGGACAGGGGGCCGGGGAGCTGTTTTTT. The chain uses TRBV19 and TRBJ2-2; TRBD1 agrees at 10 bases. CDR1 and CDR2 (germline): LNHDA, SQIVND (reference sequence). This CDR3 spans 12 amino acids. Trimming removed 8 bases from V and 6 bases from J; junction bases left unmatched: 0.